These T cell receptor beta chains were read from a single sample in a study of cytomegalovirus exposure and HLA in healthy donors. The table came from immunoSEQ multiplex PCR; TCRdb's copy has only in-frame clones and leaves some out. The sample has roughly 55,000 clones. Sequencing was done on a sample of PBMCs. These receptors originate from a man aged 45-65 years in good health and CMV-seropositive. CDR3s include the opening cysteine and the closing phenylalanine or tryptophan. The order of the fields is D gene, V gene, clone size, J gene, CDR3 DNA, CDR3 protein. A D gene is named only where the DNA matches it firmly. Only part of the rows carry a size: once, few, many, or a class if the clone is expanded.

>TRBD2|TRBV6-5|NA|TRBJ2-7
TGTGCCAGCAGTTACCAGGCTAGCGGGAGGCTTAACGAGCAGTACTTC
CASSYQASGRLNEQYF
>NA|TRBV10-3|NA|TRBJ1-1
TGTGCCACTAGCGGGGGGAACACTGAAGCTTTCTTT
CATSGGNTEAFF
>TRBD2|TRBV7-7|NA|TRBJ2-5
TGTGCTAGCAGCTTACAGCGGGGGGGCCTGGAGACCCAGTACTTC
CASSLQRGGLETQYF
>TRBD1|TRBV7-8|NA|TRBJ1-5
TGTGCCAGCAGCTCCCAGGACAGGCCTGATCAGCCCCAGCATTTT
CASSSQDRPDQPQHF
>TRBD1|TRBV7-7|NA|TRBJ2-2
TGTGCTAGCAGCCGCCAGGGGGCCGGGAACACCGGGGAGCTGTTTTTT
CASSRQGAGNTGELFF
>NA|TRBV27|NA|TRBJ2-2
TGTGCCAGCAGTTTGATCGACTCATTGGGCGGGGAGCTGTTTTTT
CASSLIDSLGGELFF
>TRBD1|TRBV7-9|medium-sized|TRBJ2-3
TGTGCCAGCAGCCCCCGGGGACAGCTCACAGATACGCAGTATTTT
CASSPRGQLTDTQYF
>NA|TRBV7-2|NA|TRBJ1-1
TGTGCCAGCAGCTTAGCGGGGTTAGTGCGGGAGGCTTTCTTT
CASSLAGLVREAFF
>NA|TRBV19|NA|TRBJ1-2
TGTGCCAGTAGTCCCAGGACAGCGGCGAGAGGCTACACCTTC
CASSPRTAARGYTF
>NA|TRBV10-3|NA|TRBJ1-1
TGTGCCACCCTTTCGGACTTGGACACTGAAGCTTTCTTT
CATLSDLDTEAFF
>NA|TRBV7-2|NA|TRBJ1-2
TGTGCCAGCAGCTTAGGGGTAGCGCGGGGCTACACCTTC
CASSLGVARGYTF
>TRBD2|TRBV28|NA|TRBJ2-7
TGTGCCAGCAGTGTAGCGGGGGGCTCCTACGAGCAGTACTTC
CASSVAGGSYEQYF
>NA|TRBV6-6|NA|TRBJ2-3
TGTGCCTGTAGTCTTAGCACAGATACGCAGTATTTT
CACSLSTDTQYF